Below, one TCR beta chain is given with its context. Its cognate antigen is unknown. Assay: immunoSEQ multiplex PCR; the TCRdb copy retains only in-frame clones and omits some. The data contain about 26,000 clones, more than 80% of them seen just once; the ten biggest clones take up approximately 35%. These data are taken from a study of OX40 agonist ivuxolimab in advanced cancers. Study as a whole: Patients achieving partial responses numbered three: one hepatocellular carcinoma case and two cutaneous melanoma cases. Study-level findings and limits: On average, CD8+ T cells showed a greater number of expanded clones than CD4+. Dosing at 0.1 to 3.0 mg/kg was accompanied by clonal expansion of CD4+ and CD8+ blood T cells by week 6. Low normalized T-cell clonal expansion was additionally recorded for some nonresponders.

Sequenced here: CD4+ or CD8+ T cells sorted from blood, sampled in a trial of the OX40 agonist ivuxolimab. This sequence was found in an adult with an advanced solid tumor such as melanoma, head and neck, liver or kidney cancer.

The CDR3 is CASSQDPDRGRFYEQYF. CDR3 coding DNA: TGCGCCAGCAGCCAAGACCCCGACAGGGGGAGGTTCTACGAGCAGTACTTC. The chain recombines TRBV4-1 with TRBJ2-7, with 9 nucleotides matching TRBD1. The CDR3 covers 17 residues. Per the germline V gene, CDR1 is MGHRA and CDR2 is YSYEKL. The trim removed 0 bases at V and 3 bases at J, leaving 9 bases unmatched.